The present entry profiles one TCR beta chain with its context. CDR1 and CDR2 (germline): MNHEY, SVGAGI. The CDR3 consists of 11 residues. Trimming took 4 bases from V and 7 from J, leaving 6 bases between them. Treatment reported: oral pan-JAK inhibitor, 5-10 mg twice daily. This entry comes from a study of CD8+ T cells in alopecia areata. Reverse transcribed after extraction, RNA yielded cDNA as the sequencing template. The method was immunoSEQ multiplex PCR; TCRdb's version includes in-frame clones alone and lacks a portion of them. This table has about 250,000 clones, about three fifths appearing once.

The sequenced sample was CD4+ T cells sorted from blood, obtained at approximately week 52, from a patient treated with tofacitinib. The chain employs TRBV6-5 and TRBJ2-3; the D is unclear. This receptor was identified in a human donor with alopecia areata. The CDR3 coding sequence is TGTGCCAGCAGTTCCCCCCATACGCAGTATTTT. It is translated as CASSSPHTQYF.